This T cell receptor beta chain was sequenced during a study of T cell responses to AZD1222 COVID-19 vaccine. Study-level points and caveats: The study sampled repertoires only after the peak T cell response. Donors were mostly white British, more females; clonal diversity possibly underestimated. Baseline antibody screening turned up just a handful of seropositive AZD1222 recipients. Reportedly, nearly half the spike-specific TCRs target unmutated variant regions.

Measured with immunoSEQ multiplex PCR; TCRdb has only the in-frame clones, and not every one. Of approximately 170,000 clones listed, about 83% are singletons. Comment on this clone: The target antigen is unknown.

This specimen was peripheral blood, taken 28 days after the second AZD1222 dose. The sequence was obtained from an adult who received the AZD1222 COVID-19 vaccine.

Here the CDR3 DNA reads TGTGCCAGCAGTATCGGCCCGTACGAGCAGTACTTC. This encodes CASSIGPYEQYF. The V call is TRBV2, the J call TRBJ2-7; no reliable D call. CDR1 is SNHLY, CDR2 FYNNEI, per germline. The CDR3 covers 12 residues. Trimming took 5 bases from V and 4 from J, leaving 9 bases between them.